This T cell receptor (beta chain) emerged from a study of T cells in localized non-small cell lung cancer. Study-level results: Heterogeneity remains possible because sequencing was limited to only one tumor region. The study linked higher blood T cell density to longer overall survival. For the top 100 tumor clones, a median about 62 also appeared in adjacent lung.

Trimming took off 5 bases at V and 4 bases at J, with 6 bases between the two ends. The CDR3 length is 11 residues. Germline CDR1 SNHLY, CDR2 FYNNEI. Sequencing was performed with immunoSEQ multiplex PCR; in TCRdb, only in-frame clones are kept and a portion is missing. The sample contains 23,000 or so clones, approximately 88% of which appear only once. A word on this clone: The antigen is undetermined.

This chain uses TRBV2 with TRBJ2-7; D unresolved. This clonotype was obtained from an older male donor with stage II lung adenocarcinoma. Specimen: peripheral blood mononuclear cells, collected before any cancer treatment. The CDR3: CASSPEYEQYF. CDR3 bases: TGTGCCAGCAGTCCCGAGTACGAGCAGTACTTC.